Following are 30 T cell receptor beta chains from one sample sequenced in a study of blood T cells in healthy people across ages. It was with a sample-barcoded 5' primer and a J-beta primer mix that a second PCR of roughly 7 to 12 cycles was run. TCRdb redid the calling of the 5' RACE reads with MiXCR, one entry per CDR3 protein. Found here are fewer than 2,000,000 distinct CDR3 sequences, 30% to 40% of them singletons; the top ten hold under 30%. The sample comprised blood. Receptors were obtained from a human donor in good health.

In its sample, this clonotype was seen a few times. The CDR3 loop reads CASSLPSGVTDTQYF. The CDR3 region has the DNA TGTGCCAGCAGTCTCCCAAGCGGGGTTACAGATACGCAGTATTTT. V and J are TRBV12-3 or TRBV12-4 and TRBJ2-3; 7 nucleotides match TRBD2. V dropped 5 bases and J dropped 3; count of bases not matched to a gene: 8. CDR3 length: 15 residues.

The chain employs TRBV4-3 and TRBJ2-6; 7 positions agree with TRBD1. V was pared by 0 bases and J by 0 bases, with 8 bases of the junction left unmatched. The CDR3 sequence is 19 residues long. Germline V gene lookup returns CDR1 LGHNA and CDR2 YSLEER. The CDR3 protein is CASSQEVTGVSSGANVLTF. The DNA for the CDR3 is TGCGCCAGCAGCCAAGAGGTAACAGGGGTGAGCTCTGGGGCCAACGTCCTGACTTTC.

The V and J genes are TRBV7-2 and TRBJ2-5; D may be TRBD1 (6 bases). This CDR3 has 15 amino acids. CDR1 and CDR2 (germline): SGHTA, FQGNSA. V was trimmed by 2 bases and J by 5 bases, leaving 15 bases between them. CDR3 loop: CASSLQGPQGETQYF. The CDR3 coding sequence is TGTGCCAGCAGCTTACAAGGACCTCAGGGGGAGACCCAGTACTTC.

This clonotype was recorded a few times. V gene TRBV9 combines with J gene TRBJ1-1; D is unresolved. Germline V gene data show CDR1 as SGDLS and CDR2 as YYNGEE. The V end lost 4 bases, the J end lost 2 bases, and 12 bases lay between the germline ends. The CDR3 runs 14 residues. For the CDR3, the DNA is TGTGCCAGCAGCTCAAGTAGGTCCAACACTGAAGCTTTCTTT. Translated, it gives CASSSSRSNTEAFF.

V usage is TRBV27 and J usage is TRBJ2-3; D possibly uses TRBD1 or TRBD2 (5 bases each). The V gene lost 6 bases and the J gene lost 2 bases, with 18 bases spanning the gap. Germline V gene data show CDR1 as MNHEY and CDR2 as SMNVEV (reference sequence). The CDR3 sequence is 16 residues long. The chain's CDR3 is CASRHYRDRYTDTQYF. CDR3 coding DNA: TGTGCCAGCAGGCACTACCGGGACCGATACACAGATACGCAGTATTTT.

This sequence joins TRBV3-1 and TRBJ2-1, with D perhaps TRBD1 or TRBD2 (5 bases each). Trimming pared 5 bases from V and 1 base from J, leaving 12 bases between. Germline V gene lookup returns CDR1 LGHDT and CDR2 YNNKEL (reference sequence). The CDR3 sequence is 15 residues long. CDR3 DNA: TGTGCCAGCAGCTCCTGGGACGAGTCCTACAATGAGCAGTTCTTC. Translation: CASSSWDESYNEQFF.

This clonotype was counted only a few times. V is TRBV6-6 and J is TRBJ1-1; no reliable D call. Germline V gene data show CDR1 as MNHNY and CDR2 as SVGAGI (reference sequence). V lost 6 bases, J lost 4 bases, and 9 bases lay in between. The CDR3 spans 12 residues. The CDR3 reads CASRLFTTEAFF. The CDR3, as DNA: TGTGCCAGCAGACTATTTACCACTGAAGCTTTCTTT.

The rearrangement uses TRBV3-1 and TRBJ2-1, with TRBD2 as a possible D gene (5 bases). The germline V gene encodes CDR1 LGHDT and CDR2 YNNKEL (reference sequence). V was shortened by 0 bases and J by 10 bases, with 10 bases between the two germline ends. This CDR3 is 13 amino acids long. In nucleotides, the CDR3 is TGTGCCAGCAGCCAAGATCGTTGGAGGGAGCAGTTCTTC. Amino acid sequence: CASSQDRWREQFF.

This clonotype was counted between two and nine times. The chain recombines TRBV6-1 with TRBJ2-7, with 9 bases lining up with TRBD1. The CDR3 sequence is 14 residues long. V lost 6 bases and J lost 1; bases outside the gene matches: 4. CDR1 MNHNS and CDR2 SASEGT come from the germline V gene. CDR3 loop: CASRPDRGSYEQYF. Here the CDR3 DNA reads TGTGCCAGCAGACCCGACAGGGGGTCCTACGAGCAGTACTTC.

In its sample, this clonotype was seen many times. This rearrangement joins TRBV20-1 to TRBJ2-3; 7 nucleotides agree with TRBD2. Germline CDR1 is DFQATT and CDR2 is SNEGSKA (reference sequence). V shed 1 base and J 7 bases; nucleotides not matched to a gene: 11. This CDR3 is 15 amino acids long. The CDR3 here is CSARGKAGEAYTQYF. The CDR3 DNA is TGCAGTGCTAGAGGGAAGGCGGGGGAGGCATATACGCAGTATTTT.

The chain uses TRBV18 and TRBJ1-5, with D maybe TRBD1 (5 bases). V was pared by 5 bases and J by 7 bases, with 18 bases between. Germline CDR1 is KGHSH and CDR2 is LQKENI. This CDR3 has 15 residues. The CDR3 sequence: CASSNRDPSAQPQHF. The CDR3, as DNA: TGTGCCAGCTCAAACCGGGACCCTTCAGCGCAGCCCCAGCATTTT.

The chain joins TRBV4-3 to TRBJ2-7; 7 bases agree with TRBD1. Germline V gene data show CDR1 as LGHNA and CDR2 as YSLEER. Losses at the gene ends were 2 bases for V and 2 bases for J; bases not matched to a gene: 9. The CDR3 contains 16 residues. CDR3 DNA: TGCGCCAGCAGCCAATGGTCGGGGCAGGGGGCCTACGAGCAGTACTTC. Translated: CASSQWSGQGAYEQYF.

The chain links TRBV5-6 to TRBJ1-2, with a weak D call TRBD1 (5 bases). The germline V gene has CDR1 SGHDT and CDR2 YYEEEE. The CDR3 spans 13 residues. V gave up 6 bases and J gave up 5 bases, with 14 bases separating them. The CDR3 is CASTQGGAYGYTF. The CDR3, as DNA: TGTGCCAGCACCCAGGGTGGAGCATATGGCTACACCTTC.

Only a few counts were recorded for this clonotype. The V gene is TRBV4-2, the J gene TRBJ2-7; 8 positions agree with TRBD2. The CDR3 totals 15 residues. Germline assignment: CDR1 LGHNA and CDR2 YNFKEQ. The J segment lost 7 bases and the V segment lost 0 bases, leaving 8 bases of the junction unmatched. In nucleotides, the CDR3 is TGTGCCAGCAGCCAAGAAGGCGGGGGGCCGGGAGAGCAGTACTTC. Protein sequence: CASSQEGGGPGEQYF.

This clonotype was observed a handful of times. Relative to the germline gene, one junction end is altered; a read error may explain this. The genes are TRBV12-3 or TRBV12-4 and TRBJ2-1, with a weak D call TRBD1 (6 bases). The J call may not be correct, given that the DNA end is closer to TRBJ2-7. The CDR3 totals 18 residues. The CDR3 DNA sequence: TGTGCCGGCAGTTTTTTCGGGAACAGGGAAGACTCCCACAATGAGCAGTACTTC. Protein: CAGSFFGNREDSHNEQYF.

This clonotype came up a few times. The genes are TRBV7-2 and TRBJ2-4; D is possibly TRBD2 (7 bases). This CDR3 has 14 residues. The V end was cut by 5 bases, the J end by 8 bases, with 16 bases between. CDR1 is SGHTA and CDR2 is FQGNSA in the germline V gene. CDR3: CASSRGAGADIQYF. CDR3 nucleotide sequence: TGTGCCAGCAGCCGGGGGGCGGGGGCGGACATTCAGTACTTC. The full variable domain, rest sourced from reference TRBV7-2 and TRBJ2-4, is GAGVSQSPSNKVTEKGKDVELRCDPISGHTALYWYRQSLGQGLEFLIYFQGNSAPDKSGLPSDRFSAERTGGSVSTLTIQRTQQEDSAVYLCASSRGAGADIQYFGAGTRLSVL.

This clonotype appeared a few times. The rearrangement uses TRBV6-5 and TRBJ2-5; D possibly corresponds to TRBD2 (5 bases). CDR1 and CDR2 from the germline V gene are MNHEY and SVGAGI. The CDR3 is 12 residues long. With 11 bases removed from V and 6 bases from J, the gap between germline ends came to 16 bases. This CDR3 reads CAGQTSGKTQYF. The CDR3 DNA is TGTGCCGGCCAAACCTCGGGGAAGACCCAGTACTTC.

CDR3 loop: CASDRGNGYTF. Here the CDR3 DNA reads TGTGCCAGCGACAGGGGAAATGGCTACACCTTC. V is TRBV12-3 or TRBV12-4 and J is TRBJ1-2; 8 bases are a match to TRBD1. This CDR3 region has 11 residues. V lost 8 bases to trimming and J lost 6 bases; unmatched junction nucleotides: 2.

The chain joins TRBV28 to TRBJ2-3; a weak D match, TRBD1 (5 bases). This CDR3 region has 13 residues. V lost 6 bases and J lost 9, with 16 bases in between. Per the germline V gene, CDR1 is MDHEN and CDR2 is SYDVKM. The CDR3 coding sequence is TGTGCCAGCAGCCAACCGAAGAAGGGGACGCAGTATTTT. As protein: CASSQPKKGTQYF.

The chain uses TRBV12-3 or TRBV12-4 and TRBJ2-3; D is uncertain. Trimming took off 3 bases at V and 0 bases at J, with 10 bases between the two ends. There are 15 residues in the CDR3. The CDR3 sequence is CASSFLGTSTDTQYF. The CDR3 bases are TGTGCCAGCAGTTTCCTTGGAACTAGCACAGATACGCAGTATTTT.

The chain joins TRBV6-1 to TRBJ1-1; possible D gene TRBD1, 6 bases. V lost 5 bases and J 5 bases, leaving 21 bases between the germline ends. The CDR3 length is 16 residues. From germline, CDR1 is MNHNS and CDR2 SASEGT. CDR3 sequence reads: CASSPRWGAYPTEAFF. CDR3 bases: TGTGCCAGCAGTCCCCGGTGGGGGGCTTATCCGACTGAAGCTTTCTTT.

The rearrangement links TRBV12-3 or TRBV12-4 to TRBJ2-4; D tentatively fits TRBD1 or TRBD2 (5 bases each). Trimming stripped 3 bases from V and 13 bases from J, with 16 bases between. The CDR3 is 13 amino acids. The CDR3: CASSFGALGEQYF. The CDR3 nucleotides are TGTGCCAGCAGTTTTGGGGCGTTGGGGGAGCAGTACTTC.

This clonotype showed up just a few times. CDR3 amino acids: CASTQGISQYF. In DNA, the CDR3 is TGTGCCAGCACCCAGGGGATTTCTCAGTACTTC. The rearrangement uses TRBV7-2 and TRBJ2-4; tentative D call: TRBD1 (6 bases). The germline gives CDR1 SGHTA, CDR2 FQGNSA. The CDR3 spans 11 residues. Trimming removed 7 bases from V and 12 bases from J, with 13 bases in between.

The V gene is TRBV20-1, the J gene TRBJ1-4; 9 positions agree with TRBD1. The CDR3 extends over 22 amino acids. Germline V CDR1 and CDR2: DFQATT, SNEGSKA (reference sequence). V gave up 1 base and J gave up 3 bases; unmatched junction bases: 24. The CDR3 reads CSARGPPYTGTGRSVANEKLFF. The CDR3 region has the DNA TGCAGTGCTAGAGGTCCCCCTTACACCGGGACAGGGAGATCCGTGGCTAATGAAAAACTGTTTTTT.

In regard to this clonotype: Being one base from a much bigger clone, this may be a read error. The chain combines TRBV29-1 with TRBJ2-1, with 8 bases fitting TRBD1. Trimming took 3 bases from V and 8 from J; bases not matched to a gene: 9. This CDR3 comprises 14 residues. Germline CDR1 SQVTM, CDR2 ANQGSEA. The CDR3: CSVDLGQGIDEQFF. The CDR3 DNA is TGCAGCGTTGACCTTGGACAGGGAATCGATGAGCAGTTCTTC.

V and J are TRBV11-3 and TRBJ1-4; D might be TRBD1 (6 bases). This CDR3 is 15 amino acids long. Germline CDR1 is SGHNT and CDR2 is YENEEA. V lost 4 bases, J lost 2 bases, and 11 bases lay in between. The CDR3 coding sequence is TGTGCCAGCAGCTCCAGGGGAGGGACTAATGAAAAACTGTTTTTT. It yields the protein CASSSRGGTNEKLFF.

The rearrangement links TRBV15 to TRBJ2-4; 7 nucleotides agree with TRBD2. The CDR3 has 13 residues. CDR1 LNHNV and CDR2 YYDKDF come from the germline V gene (reference sequence). After removal of 0 bases from V and 13 bases from J, the junction contained 6 bases not matched to a gene. CDR3 sequence: CATSRDRGDKQYF. The CDR3 nucleotides read TGTGCCACCAGCAGAGATCGGGGGGATAAGCAGTACTTC.

The sample holds many counts of this clonotype. The J gene is TRBJ2-3, the V gene TRBV10-3; 8 bases map to TRBD1. The CDR3 totals 14 residues. Germline V gene data show CDR1 as ENHRY and CDR2 as SYGVKD. Trimming cost V 10 bases and J 3 bases; bases outside gene matches: 9. The CDR3 here is CATARTGWTDTQYF. CDR3 nucleotide sequence: TGTGCCACCGCCCGGACAGGGTGGACAGATACGCAGTATTTT.

Only one count was recorded for this clonotype. The chain is built from TRBV28 and TRBJ1-6; no firm D call. Germline CDR1 reads MDHEN; CDR2 reads SYDVKM. The CDR3 covers 19 residues. V was clipped by 7 bases and J by 9 bases, with 31 bases between them. This chain's CDR3 is CASTTPPHKTREVSSPLHF. CDR3 bases: TGTGCCAGCACGACCCCTCCACATAAGACAAGGGAGGTTTCTTCACCCCTCCACTTT. Looking up the rest from reference TRBV28 and TRBJ1-6 gives the full variable domain: DVKVTQSSRYLVKRTGEKVFLECVQDMDHENMFWYRQDPGLGLRLIYFSYDVKMKEKGDIPEGYSVSREKKERFSLILESASTNQTSMYLCASTTPPHKTREVSSPLHFGNGTRLTVT.

As regards this clonotype: A much larger clone lies a single base off, so this may be a read error. The V gene is TRBV6-5, the J gene TRBJ2-7; D may be TRBD2 (5 bases). Germline CDR1 is MNHEY and CDR2 is SVGAGI. Trimming removed 5 bases from V and 4 bases from J, with 15 bases in between. This CDR3 region has 14 residues. In nucleotides, the CDR3 is TGTGCCAGCAGTGACCGGGGAGACGGGTACGAGCAGTACTTC. It yields the protein CASSDRGDGYEQYF.